This TCR beta chain derives from a study of T cell changes during pregnancy in multiple sclerosis. Assay: immunoSEQ multiplex PCR; the TCRdb copy retains only in-frame clones and omits some. The table has about 50,000 clones, around 90% seen once. The receptor was isolated from a female donor with multiple sclerosis, enrolled in a pregnancy study. The specimen comprised CD4+ T cells from peripheral blood mononuclear cells, sampled before pregnancy.

This chain's CDR3 is CASSFERGNEQFF. The CDR3 DNA reads TGTGCCAGCAGTTTTGAGCGGGGAAATGAGCAGTTCTTC. The chain links TRBV27 to TRBJ2-1; TRBD2 agrees at 7 bases. This CDR3 comprises 13 residues. Per germline, CDR1 MNHEY and CDR2 SMNVEV (reference sequence). Trimming cost V 3 bases and J 7 bases; bases outside gene matches: 3.